A single sample gave rise to the 18 T cell receptor beta chains below, sequenced in a study of T cell repertoires in cytomegalovirus infection. From the reads, TCRdb called clonotypes with MiXCR, one entry per CDR3 protein. The sample has around 770,000 distinct CDR3 sequences, 25% to 35% seen once. Their recognized antigens are unknown. This sample comprised cultured CD8+ T cells from PBMCs, obtained from culture after CMV antigen stimulation. The receptors were gathered from a human donor in good health (CMV status not recorded). Some clones in this sample may be carry-over from other donors' samples.

This clonotype turned up a few times. The gene calls are TRBV20-1 and TRBJ2-1, with TRBD1 matching 10 bases. This CDR3 comprises 16 residues. Germline V lookup: CDR1 DFQATT, CDR2 SNEGSKA (reference sequence). The junction had 6 bases not matched to a gene; V was cut back by 2 bases and J by 2 bases. This CDR3 reads CSARSPGTGAYNEQFF. Written as DNA, the CDR3 is TGCAGTGCTAGATCGCCCGGGACAGGGGCCTACAATGAGCAGTTCTTC.

This clonotype was counted only a few times. The chain is built from TRBV19 and TRBJ1-1; perhaps TRBD1 as D (6 bases). Germline CDR1 reads LNHDA; CDR2 reads SQIVND (reference sequence). The V end lost 5 bases, the J end lost 6 bases, and 7 bases lay between the germline ends. The length of the CDR3 is 11 residues. CDR3 sequence: CASSGGAEAFF. The CDR3 coding sequence is TGTGCCAGTAGTGGGGGCGCTGAAGCTTTCTTT.

This clonotype was counted at least ten times. The chain recombines TRBV11-2 with TRBJ2-1, with 10 bases matching TRBD1. Germline lookup yields CDR1 SGHAT and CDR2 FQNNGV. This CDR3 spans 16 amino acids. V shed 5 bases, J shed 3 bases, and the junction held 7 bases outside the gene matches. Here the CDR3 DNA reads TGTGCCAGCAGCACCCCCGGGACAGGGGTCTACAATGAGCAGTTCTTC. This sequence encodes CASSTPGTGVYNEQFF.

The chain has TRBV4-1 and TRBJ2-5; tentatively, D is TRBD1 or TRBD2 (5 bases each). CDR1 is MGHRA and CDR2 is YSYEKL in the germline V gene. Deletions cut 1 base from V and 5 bases from J, with 8 bases between. This CDR3 has 13 amino acids. The CDR3 bases are TGCGCCAGCAGCCAAGTTGGGACGGAGACCCAGTACTTC. This translates into CASSQVGTETQYF.

CDR3 DNA sequence: TGTGCCAGTAGTCCCCTCCACTCCGATGAGACTGAAGCTTTCTTT. This encodes CASSPLHSDETEAFF. The chain links TRBV19 to TRBJ1-1; D gene unclear. The germline V and J ends were trimmed by 5 bases and 5 bases, with 18 bases remaining between them. CDR3 size: 15 residues. CDR1 is LNHDA, CDR2 SQIVND, per germline (reference sequence).

The chain employs TRBV6-6 and TRBJ1-5, with 12 positions matching TRBD1. This CDR3 has 16 residues. Germline CDR1 is MNHNY and CDR2 is SVGAGI (reference sequence). Trimming at V came to 0 bases and at J to 6 bases, leaving 3 bases not matched to a gene. The chain's CDR3 is CASSYSTGQGAQPQHF. The DNA of the CDR3 is TGTGCCAGCAGTTACTCGACGGGACAGGGGGCTCAGCCCCAGCATTTT.

In this sample, this clonotype turned up once. The chain links TRBV6-6 to TRBJ2-7; 9 bases match TRBD1. This CDR3 region has 15 residues. The V gene end was trimmed by 7 bases and the J gene end by 3 bases; junction bases not matched to a gene: 10. Germline loops: CDR1 MNHNY, CDR2 SVGAGI (reference sequence). The CDR3 spells CASTKTPGQGYEQYV. CDR3 DNA: TGTGCCAGCACTAAAACGCCGGGACAGGGCTACGAGCAGTACGTC.

The chain carries TRBV11-2 and TRBJ1-5; no clear D. The CDR3 is made up of 16 amino acids. V lost 2 bases and J 4 bases, leaving 15 bases between the germline ends. The germline V gene has CDR1 SGHAT and CDR2 FQNNGV. The CDR3 nucleotides read TGTGCCAGCAGCTTAACTCCTCAGGCGACAAATCAGCCCCAGCATTTT. This sequence encodes CASSLTPQATNQPQHF.

The gene calls are TRBV27 and TRBJ2-5; TRBD2 agrees at 9 bases. CDR3 length equals 15 residues. Germline loops: CDR1 MNHEY, CDR2 SMNVEV (reference sequence). Trimming at V came to 3 bases and at J to 0 bases, leaving 2 bases not matched to a gene. This CDR3 reads CASSFSGGHQETQYF. The CDR3 coding sequence is TGTGCCAGCAGTTTTAGCGGGGGCCACCAAGAGACCCAGTACTTC.

This clonotype was counted only a few times. The CDR3, as DNA: TGCGCCAGCAGTTACGGGGGGAGACAGCCCCAGCATTTT. This encodes CASSYGGRQPQHF. V and J are TRBV4-1 and TRBJ1-5; D possibly corresponds to TRBD1 (5 bases). This CDR3 has 13 amino acids. Germline CDR1 reads MGHRA; CDR2 reads YSYEKL. V lost 6 bases, J lost 7 bases, and 13 bases lay in between.

This clonotype has just a few counts. The V gene is TRBV2, the J gene TRBJ2-3, with 8 bases aligning to TRBD2. Per the germline V gene, CDR1 is SNHLY and CDR2 is FYNNEI. Losses at the gene ends were 6 bases for V and 1 base for J; bases not matched to a gene: 6. The CDR3 length is 15 residues. The DNA for the CDR3 is TGTGCCAGCAGCGGACTAGCCCATGGCACAGATACGCAGTATTTT. It translates to CASSGLAHGTDTQYF.

This sequence joins TRBV5-1 and TRBJ1-4; 7 positions agree with TRBD1. V was pared by 4 bases and J by 5 bases, with 11 bases of the junction left unmatched. CDR1 and CDR2 from the germline V gene are SGHRS and YFSETQ. CDR3 length: 16 amino acids. The CDR3 region is CASSPDQGTENEKLFF. The CDR3 coding sequence is TGCGCCAGCAGCCCCGACCAGGGGACAGAAAATGAAAAACTGTTTTTT.

Of note for this clonotype: A much larger clone lies a single base off, so this may be a read error. The chain's CDR3 is CASSLVQTNEQFF. DNA of the CDR3: TGTGCCAGCAGCTTAGTACAGACCAATGAGCAGTTCTTC. This chain joins TRBV7-2 and TRBJ2-1; no definite D call. The length of the CDR3 is 13 residues. The V gene's germline CDR1 is SGHTA and CDR2 FQGNSA. Trimming removed 1 base at V and 6 bases at J, with 7 bases between.

This clonotype was observed a handful of times. J is TRBJ2-7 and V is TRBV19; D possibly corresponds to TRBD1 (5 bases). The CDR3 consists of 13 residues. The germline CDR1 and CDR2 sequences are LNHDA and SQIVND (reference sequence). V gave up 3 bases and J gave up 6 bases, with 12 bases separating them. DNA for the CDR3: TGTGCCAGTAGTATCCAGCAGGGTGGCGAGCAGTACGTC. It translates to CASSIQQGGEQYV.

This clonotype was picked up a small number of times. The chain is built from TRBV10-3 and TRBJ2-1, with 8 bases matching TRBD1. J was trimmed by 8 bases and V by 1 base; bases with no gene match: 19. The CDR3 runs to 19 residues. Looked up from germline, CDR1 is ENHRY and CDR2 is SYGVKD. CDR3: CAISEFSPVGRGRMDEQFF. The DNA for the CDR3 is TGTGCCATCAGTGAGTTTTCTCCGGTGGGCAGGGGGCGTATGGATGAGCAGTTCTTC.

The chain recombines TRBV6-6 with TRBJ1-5; 7 bases match TRBD1. J gave up 0 bases and V 6 bases, and 5 bases lay outside the gene matches. Germline V gene sequence: CDR1 MNHNY, CDR2 SVGAGI (reference sequence). This CDR3 spans 15 amino acids. CDR3: CASRPTGDSNQPQHF. In DNA, the CDR3 is TGTGCCAGCAGGCCTACAGGGGATAGCAATCAGCCCCAGCATTTT.

The chain is built from TRBV6-6 and TRBJ2-1; either TRBD1 or TRBD2 may supply D (6 bases each). The CDR3 spans 15 residues. Trimming pared 2 bases from V and 6 bases from J, leaving 14 bases between. Germline CDR1 is MNHNY and CDR2 is SVGAGI (reference sequence). CDR3 loop: CASSYTGAAANEQFF. The CDR3 nucleotides are TGTGCCAGCAGTTACACGGGGGCTGCAGCCAATGAGCAGTTCTTC.

V usage is TRBV10-2 and J usage is TRBJ1-3; D not resolved. V lost 0 bases and J 5 bases, leaving 17 bases between the germline ends. The germline V gene encodes CDR1 WSHSY and CDR2 SAAADI. The CDR3 contains 17 residues. The CDR3 is CASSESVEPALRNTIYF. The CDR3 coding sequence is TGCGCCAGCAGTGAGTCGGTCGAGCCCGCCTTGCGAAACACCATATATTTT.